Each of the 23 T cell receptor beta chains below was sequenced from the same sample in a study of human T cells and chemical hapten exposure. Time point specified: patch test 1, 2 weeks after DPC sensitization. Documented treatment: therapeutic diphenylcyclopropenone sensitization with weekly scalp DPC. MiXCR, applied by TCRdb to the RACE reads, yields one record per CDR3 protein. The data show 350,000 or so distinct CDR3 sequences, 6% to 8.5% seen once. This material consisted of whole blood, taken in connection with sensitization to the hapten diphenylcyclopropenone (DPC). These receptors were taken from a woman aged 18 to 35 with alopecia areata. Some clones in this sample may be carry-over from other donors' samples.

This clonotype was seen ten or more times. In nucleotides, the CDR3 is TGTGCCATCAGTGGGGGGGGCAGTGTGAACACTGAAGCTTTCTTT. Protein sequence: CAISGGGSVNTEAFF. This chain links TRBV10-3 with TRBJ1-1, with D possibly being TRBD1 (6 bases). The CDR3 totals 15 residues. CDR1 and CDR2 from the germline V gene are ENHRY and SYGVKD. V was pared by 4 bases and J by 0 bases, with 12 bases between.

This clonotype was counted a few times. J is TRBJ1-1 and V is TRBV7-3, with 10 bases aligning to TRBD1. Germline V gene lookup returns CDR1 SGHTA and CDR2 FQGTGA. Unmatched junction bases numbered 8, after V lost 5 bases and J lost 5 bases. This CDR3 has 15 residues. In DNA, the CDR3 is TGTGCCAGCAGCAACTTTCCGGGACAGGGGACTGAAGCTTTCTTT. It translates to CASSNFPGQGTEAFF.

This clonotype occurred once. The chain employs TRBV6-5 and TRBJ1-6; maybe TRBD1 (6 bases). CDR3 length equals 15 residues. The V and J ends lost 6 bases and 5 bases respectively, with 14 bases between them. CDR1 and CDR2 from the germline V gene are MNHEY and SVGAGI. The CDR3 protein is CASSRDIENNSPLHF. The CDR3 DNA reads TGTGCCAGCAGCCGGGACATCGAGAATAATTCACCCCTCCACTTT.

This clonotype has a count of ten or more. The chain employs TRBV6-2 or TRBV6-3 and TRBJ2-7; 7 bases fit TRBD2. CDR3 length: 14 residues. Germline values: CDR1 MNHEY, CDR2 SVGEGT. V lost 6 bases, J lost 4 bases, and 9 bases stayed unmatched. The CDR3 loop is CASSHPGGGYEQYF. For the CDR3, the DNA is TGTGCCAGCAGCCACCCGGGAGGCGGTTACGAGCAGTACTTC.

This clonotype came up a few times. The CDR3 spells CASSLGRGGRTGELFF. DNA for the CDR3: TGTGCCAGCAGCTTAGGACGGGGGGGCCGCACCGGGGAGCTGTTTTTT. The chain couples TRBV11-2 to TRBJ2-2; 8 bases align to TRBD2. The junction had 5 bases not matched to a gene; V was cut back by 1 base and J by 4 bases. Germline CDR1 and CDR2: SGHAT and FQNNGV. CDR3 size: 16 residues.

This clonotype was observed at least ten times. The V gene is TRBV11-2, the J gene TRBJ1-4; D not certain. This CDR3 has 13 amino acids. Germline loops: CDR1 SGHAT, CDR2 FQNNGV. V lost 2 bases to trimming and J lost 8 bases, with 9 bases between them. This chain's CDR3 is CASSLNLLEKLFF. DNA of the CDR3: TGTGCCAGCAGCTTAAACCTATTAGAAAAACTGTTTTTT.

V usage is TRBV6-2 or TRBV6-3 and J usage is TRBJ2-3, with D possibly matching TRBD2 (5 bases). V was pared by 8 bases and J by 5 bases, with 11 bases between. The CDR3 consists of 12 residues. CDR1 MNHEY and CDR2 SVGEGT come from the germline V gene. The CDR3 coding sequence is TGTGCCAGCCGCGGACGGGGAGATACGCAGTATTTT. It is translated as CASRGRGDTQYF.

V is TRBV12-3 or TRBV12-4 and J is TRBJ2-1, with no clear D. V lost 1 base and J 4 bases, leaving 8 bases between the germline ends. CDR3 size: 14 residues. In DNA form, the CDR3 reads TGTGCCAGCAGTTTAGATCCTCCTTACAATGAGCAGTTCTTC. Protein: CASSLDPPYNEQFF.

V is TRBV6-6 and J is TRBJ1-4; D is ambiguous. In germline, CDR1 is MNHNY, CDR2 SVGAGI (reference sequence). CDR3 length: 15 amino acids. V was cut by 0 bases and J by 0 bases, with 5 bases left in between. The CDR3 loop is CASSYSTATNEKLFF. The CDR3 DNA follows: TGTGCCAGCAGTTACTCGACCGCAACTAATGAAAAACTGTTTTTT.

The gene calls are TRBV7-2 and TRBJ1-5; D is ambiguous. The germline CDR1 and CDR2 sequences are SGHTA and FQGNSA. The CDR3 runs 20 residues. V lost 6 bases and J 0 bases, leaving 27 bases between the germline ends. Here the CDR3 reads CASSKFPYVAGSYSNQPQHF. CDR3 nucleotides: TGTGCCAGCAGTAAATTCCCCTATGTTGCAGGTAGTTATAGCAATCAGCCCCAGCATTTT.

There are a few counts of this clonotype. The chain combines TRBV6-2 or TRBV6-3 with TRBJ2-7, with D hard to call. V gave up 5 bases and J gave up 0 bases, with 14 bases separating them. This CDR3 is built from 15 residues. Per the germline V gene, CDR1 is MNHEY and CDR2 is SVGEGT. The CDR3 loop reads CASSTRGGLSYEQYF. The CDR3 nucleotides read TGTGCCAGCAGTACCCGAGGCGGTCTCTCCTACGAGCAGTACTTC.

This sequence joins TRBV2 and TRBJ1-1, with a possible D match to TRBD1 (6 bases). CDR3 length: 14 residues. The V end lost 5 bases, the J end lost 5 bases, and 15 bases lay between the germline ends. CDR1 and CDR2 (germline): SNHLY, FYNNEI. The CDR3 DNA follows: TGTGCCAGCAGTCAGACGACAGGAAGGACTGAAGCTTTCTTT. Its translation is CASSQTTGRTEAFF.

The table lists this clonotype with a few counts. The J gene is TRBJ1-1, the V gene TRBV4-1; 12 positions match TRBD1. The CDR3 is 15 residues long. CDR1 and CDR2 (germline): MGHRA, YSYEKL. V dropped 1 base and J dropped 5; count of bases not matched to a gene: 2. The CDR3 spells CASSQGDRGLTEAFF. Written as DNA, the CDR3 is TGCGCCAGCAGCCAAGGGGACAGGGGGCTAACTGAAGCTTTCTTT.

This clonotype was seen a few times. The chain uses TRBV7-2 and TRBJ2-1; 9 nucleotides match TRBD2. The CDR3 is 16 amino acids. Germline CDR1 and CDR2: SGHTA and FQGNSA. The V gene end was trimmed by 5 bases and the J gene end by 12 bases; junction bases not matched to a gene: 17. CDR3 coding DNA: TGTGCCAGCAGCCCGGCCGGGGCTAGCGGGGCAGTAGGGCAGTTCTTC. It is translated as CASSPAGASGAVGQFF.

This clonotype was found a few times. The chain uses TRBV7-9 and TRBJ1-2, with a weak D call TRBD1 (5 bases). The ends were cut back, 5 bases at V and 10 bases at J, with 20 bases in the middle. The CDR3 is 14 residues long. The germline CDR1 and CDR2 sequences are SEHNR and FQNEAQ (reference sequence). The DNA for the CDR3 is TGTGCCAGCAGCCTCACGCTCGGCGGGACCGTCTACACCTTC. Amino acids: CASSLTLGGTVYTF.

This sequence joins TRBV6-6 and TRBJ2-1; D is perhaps TRBD1 (6 bases). This CDR3 region has 15 residues. V lost 4 bases to trimming and J lost 5 bases, with 15 bases between them. The germline CDR1 and CDR2 sequences are MNHNY and SVGAGI (reference sequence). The CDR3 nucleotides are TGTGCCAGCAGTTCCCGGGACACCTACCACAATGAGCAGTTCTTC. Amino acid sequence: CASSSRDTYHNEQFF.

The rearrangement joins TRBV20-1 to TRBJ2-4, with D possibly matching TRBD1 (5 bases). Germline V gene lookup returns CDR1 DFQATT and CDR2 SNEGSKA (reference sequence). The V gene lost 0 bases and the J gene lost 4 bases, with 13 bases spanning the gap. This CDR3 is 15 amino acids long. In nucleotides, the CDR3 is TGCAGTGCTAGAGATCTCTCACAGGATAAAAACATTCAGTACTTC. This sequence encodes CSARDLSQDKNIQYF.

This clonotype was seen a few times. This rearrangement joins TRBV20-1 to TRBJ2-2; weak D call: TRBD1 (6 bases). Germline CDR1 is DFQATT and CDR2 is SNEGSKA (reference sequence). This CDR3 spans 15 amino acids. Between the trimmed V and J ends, which lost 3 bases and 5 bases, there was a span of 16 bases. The DNA of the CDR3 is TGCAGTGCTAGGTCCTGGACAGAGTCAACCGGGGAGCTGTTTTTT. Its translation: CSARSWTESTGELFF.

This clonotype occurred many times. V is TRBV20-1 and J is TRBJ2-5, with TRBD2 as a possible D gene (5 bases). Germline loops: CDR1 DFQATT, CDR2 SNEGSKA (reference sequence). The CDR3 is 14 residues long. V gave up 1 base and J gave up 1 base, with 10 bases separating them. CDR3 region: CSARGLGSQETQYF. CDR3 nucleotides: TGCAGTGCTAGAGGATTGGGGAGCCAAGAGACCCAGTACTTC.

The table lists this clonotype with a few counts. The V call is TRBV27, the J call TRBJ1-5, with unresolved D. Trimming pared 3 bases from V and 4 bases from J, leaving 10 bases between. Germline loops: CDR1 MNHEY, CDR2 SMNVEV (reference sequence). CDR3 size: 14 residues. The CDR3: CASSFGLGNQPQHF. The CDR3 DNA sequence: TGTGCCAGCAGTTTCGGTTTGGGGAATCAGCCCCAGCATTTT.

This clonotype was detected many times. The genes are TRBV7-2 and TRBJ2-1, with D maybe TRBD1 (6 bases). From germline, CDR1 is SGHTA and CDR2 FQGNSA. This CDR3 has 15 amino acids. V lost 2 bases and J lost 7, with 15 bases in between. The CDR3, as DNA: TGTGCCAGCAGCTTAATCGGTTTAGGGGGAAATGAGCAGTTCTTC. Translation: CASSLIGLGGNEQFF.

The V gene is TRBV28, the J gene TRBJ2-5; 7 nucleotides align to TRBD2. The ends lost 4 bases at V and 1 base at J; junction bases unmatched: 3. The CDR3 is made up of 14 amino acids. Per germline, CDR1 MDHEN and CDR2 SYDVKM. The CDR3 DNA is TGTGCCAGCAGTTCTGCTAGCGGCCAAGAGACCCAGTACTTC. This sequence encodes CASSSASGQETQYF. Together with reference TRBV28 and TRBJ2-5, the CDR3 gives the full variable domain: DVKVTQSSRYLVKRTGEKVFLECVQDMDHENMFWYRQDPGLGLRLIYFSYDVKMKEKGDIPEGYSVSREKKERFSLILESASTNQTSMYLCASSSASGQETQYFGPGTRLLVL.

This clonotype was recorded at least ten times. V is TRBV27 and J is TRBJ2-3; D ambiguous. CDR3 length: 16 residues. Germline CDR1 and CDR2: MNHEY and SMNVEV (reference sequence). V was trimmed by 0 bases and J by 0 bases, leaving 10 bases between them. The CDR3 sequence: CASSLSNGDSTDTQYF. The DNA for the CDR3 is TGTGCCAGCAGTTTATCCAACGGTGATAGCACAGATACGCAGTATTTT.